The clone carrying this T cell receptor (beta chain) came up many times. Its antigen is unknown. This CDR3 is built from 16 residues. V dropped 4 bases and J dropped 4 bases, with 17 bases sitting between them. The germline gives CDR1 SGHRS, CDR2 YFSETQ. TCRdb ran MiXCR on the 5' RACE reads and lists one entry per CDR3 protein. The top ten clones hold 13% to 15% of a sample with a few hundred thousand distinct CDR3 sequences, approximately 8% of them seen once. This sample stems from a study of CD8 T cells in ankylosing spondylitis. General study points: Ankylosing spondylitis blood seemed to carry a telltale TCR beta motif made of about 8 highly homologous variants. Clones that were linked to disease were CD8+ and were relatively rare in peripheral blood. Reportedly, disease-linked clones are significantly enriched in ankylosing spondylitis patients' matched synovial fluid.

This chain connects TRBV5-1 to TRBJ2-2; D is possibly TRBD1 (6 bases). Sequencing was done on a sample of blood, either unsorted or a sorted T cell fraction (not recorded which). The receptor comes from a male donor with ankylosing spondylitis. The CDR3 DNA is TGCGCCAGCAGCGGCCGAGATGGGGGCCCCACCGGGGAGCTGTTTTTT. Translated: CASSGRDGGPTGELFF.